Each of the 3 T cell receptor beta chains below was sequenced from the same sample in a study of CD8 T cells in ankylosing spondylitis. TCRdb called the 5' RACE reads again in MiXCR, with one record for every CDR3 protein. This repertoire shows 100,000 to 150,000 distinct CDR3 sequences, around 9.3% found once; its top ten account for approximately 3.4%. What was sequenced was blood, either unsorted or a sorted T cell fraction (not recorded which). Every receptor here comes from a male donor with ankylosing spondylitis or in good health (not recorded which).

This clonotype has at least ten counts. V and J are TRBV6-6 and TRBJ1-6; no firm D call. The CDR3 covers 13 residues. V was pared by 0 bases and J by 8 bases, with 5 bases between. Germline lookup yields CDR1 MNHNY and CDR2 SVGAGI (reference sequence). The CDR3 here is CASSYSRDSPLHF. CDR3 DNA: TGTGCCAGCAGTTACTCGAGGGATTCACCCCTCCACTTT.

In its sample, this clonotype was seen many times. The rearrangement links TRBV29-1 to TRBJ2-7; D uncertain. Trimming pared 6 bases from V and 4 bases from J, leaving 13 bases between. The CDR3 totals 12 residues. Germline loops: CDR1 SQVTM, CDR2 ANQGSEA. The chain's CDR3 is CSVSDGEYEQYF. The CDR3 DNA follows: TGCAGCGTCAGTGACGGAGAGTACGAGCAGTACTTC.

This chain connects TRBV7-2 to TRBJ2-7; D gene ambiguous. Germline assignment: CDR1 SGHTA and CDR2 FQGNSA. Deletions cut 7 bases from V and 0 bases from J, with 13 bases between. This CDR3 spans 14 amino acids. The CDR3 sequence: CASNSGPSSYEQYF. CDR3 sequence (DNA): TGTGCCAGCAACTCCGGGCCGTCCTCCTACGAGCAGTACTTC.